The 18 T cell receptor beta chains below come from one sample, sequenced in a study of cytomegalovirus exposure and HLA in healthy donors. Method: immunoSEQ multiplex PCR; TCRdb's copy keeps in-frame clones and lacks some. This table holds some 330,000 clones, more than 80% found once. Sequences were obtained from PBMCs. The receptors come from a woman under 30 in good health and CMV-seronegative.

A remark on this clone: The junction does not match germline at one end; this may be a read error. CDR3 nucleotide sequence: TGTGCCAGCAATTACGACAGGTGGGGCTACAATGAGCAGTTCTTC. Protein sequence: CASNYDRWGYNEQFF. The gene calls are TRBV6-5 and TRBJ2-1; D perhaps matches TRBD1 (6 bases). The CDR3 runs to 15 residues. Germline CDR1 and CDR2: MNHEY and SVGAGI.

This sequence joins TRBV28 and TRBJ2-7, with 7 bases that match TRBD2. This CDR3 contains 16 residues. J gave up 7 bases and V 8 bases, and 20 bases lay outside the gene matches. Germline V gene data show CDR1 as MDHEN and CDR2 as SYDVKM. CDR3 sequence: CASQSPSAGDLGEQYF. As DNA, the CDR3 is TGTGCCAGCCAATCGCCCTCTGCGGGAGATCTGGGTGAGCAGTACTTC.

The chain links TRBV7-3 to TRBJ2-1, with D possibly TRBD2 on 6 matching bases. V lost 2 bases, J lost 2 bases, and 13 bases lay in between. The CDR3 consists of 16 residues. The germline gives CDR1 SGHTA, CDR2 FQGTGA. CDR3 sequence (DNA): TGTGCCAGCAGCTTAGGGCTGCGGGGAACCTACAATGAGCAGTTCTTC. This encodes CASSLGLRGTYNEQFF.

V gene TRBV9 combines with J gene TRBJ1-1; D ambiguous. Looked up from germline, CDR1 is SGDLS and CDR2 is YYNGEE. Trimming pared 0 bases from V and 4 bases from J, leaving 7 bases between. The CDR3 consists of 13 residues. CDR3 sequence (DNA): TGTGCCAGCAGCGTAGCATCCGGCACTGAAGCTTTCTTT. This gives the protein CASSVASGTEAFF.

Comments on this clone: The junction shows a germline mismatch at one end, possibly a read error. This chain links TRBV11-2 with TRBJ2-5; D is possibly TRBD2 (6 bases). There are 15 residues in the CDR3. The germline gives CDR1 SGHAT, CDR2 FQNNGV. CDR3 in DNA: TGTGCCAGCAGCTTAGGCCCGACTTCGGGAGAGGCCCAGTACTTC. It codes for CASSLGPTSGEAQYF.

For the CDR3, the DNA is TGCGCCAGCAGTGAGGTCAGGGCTCAATGCGAGACCCAGTACTTC. This encodes CASSEVRAQCETQYF. The J gene is TRBJ2-5, the V gene TRBV10-1, with D possibly matching TRBD1 (5 bases). Germline assignment: CDR1 WNHNN and CDR2 SYGVQD (reference sequence). Trimming took off 2 bases at V and 5 bases at J, with 15 bases between the two ends. CDR3 length: 15 amino acids.

The chain employs TRBV5-1 and TRBJ2-1, with D unclear. CDR3 size: 15 residues. Germline values: CDR1 SGHRS, CDR2 YFSETQ. The V and J ends lost 0 bases and 4 bases respectively, with 11 bases between them. CDR3 sequence reads: CASSLAAEEYNEQFF. Here the CDR3 DNA reads TGCGCCAGCAGCTTGGCGGCGGAAGAATACAATGAGCAGTTCTTC.

The rearrangement links TRBV9 to TRBJ2-1, with D tentatively TRBD2 (5 bases). Trimming removed 3 bases from V and 7 bases from J, with 23 bases in between. Per germline, CDR1 SGDLS and CDR2 YYNGEE. This CDR3 region has 17 residues. CDR3 protein: CASSEYEGGRPGNEQFF. Written as DNA, the CDR3 is TGTGCCAGCAGCGAGTATGAAGGTGGGAGACCGGGGAATGAGCAGTTCTTC.

The chain recombines TRBV19 with TRBJ2-7; 8 bases agree with TRBD2. Germline CDR1 reads LNHDA; CDR2 reads SQIVND (reference sequence). This CDR3 contains 15 residues. With V trimmed by 5 bases and J by 3 bases, 9 bases remained unmatched. CDR3 nucleotides: TGTGCCAGTAGTCCTCGGGAGGGAGGGCACTACGAGCAGTACTTC. It encodes CASSPREGGHYEQYF.

The chain links TRBV11-2 to TRBJ1-1; D gene ambiguous. CDR1 SGHAT and CDR2 FQNNGV come from the germline V gene. The CDR3 has 14 residues. V lost 2 bases, J lost 3 bases, and 10 bases lay in between. The CDR3 is CASSLLGADTEAFF. CDR3 in DNA: TGTGCCAGCAGCTTACTAGGTGCGGACACTGAAGCTTTCTTT.

This chain connects TRBV11-3 to TRBJ2-3, with a tentative D call TRBD1 (6 bases). Germline V gives CDR1 SGHNT, CDR2 YENEEA. V was cut by 1 base and J by 8 bases, with 16 bases left in between. CDR3 length equals 15 residues. In DNA form, the CDR3 reads TGTGCCAGCAGCTTAGTTTCACAGGGACCCAGTACGCAGTATTTT. Amino acid sequence: CASSLVSQGPSTQYF.

This clone was detected many times. V is TRBV28 and J is TRBJ2-1; TRBD1 might be the D (5 bases). The germline CDR1 and CDR2 sequences are MDHEN and SYDVKM. The length of the CDR3 is 18 residues. Trimming took 4 bases from V and 10 from J, leaving 29 bases between them. The CDR3 is CASSSPLARGDGGPEQFF. The DNA for the CDR3 is TGTGCCAGCAGTTCACCCCTCGCTAGGGGTGACGGCGGACCCGAGCAGTTCTTC. Full variable domain (outside the CDR3, taken from reference TRBV28 and TRBJ2-1): DVKVTQSSRYLVKRTGEKVFLECVQDMDHENMFWYRQDPGLGLRLIYFSYDVKMKEKGDIPEGYSVSREKKERFSLILESASTNQTSMYLCASSSPLARGDGGPEQFFGPGTRLTVL.

The chain recombines TRBV7-9 with TRBJ2-7; a weak D match, TRBD1 (7 bases). This CDR3 region has 16 residues. Germline V gene data show CDR1 as SEHNR and CDR2 as FQNEAQ (reference sequence). V was clipped by 5 bases and J by 4 bases, with 21 bases between them. CDR3 DNA: TGTGCCAGCAGCCCCATCTCAAGACAGGGAGGTTACGAGCAGTACTTC. It specifies CASSPISRQGGYEQYF.

V usage is TRBV9 and J usage is TRBJ1-2; TRBD1 aligns across 7 bases. This CDR3 contains 14 residues. The J segment lost 8 bases and the V segment lost 4 bases, leaving 11 bases of the junction unmatched. In germline, CDR1 is SGDLS, CDR2 YYNGEE. The CDR3 coding sequence is TGTGCCAGCAGCCCAAGACAGGGACTGGGAGGCTACACCTTC. Translating it yields CASSPRQGLGGYTF.

The J gene is TRBJ2-1, the V gene TRBV28, with D possibly TRBD1 on 5 matching bases. Germline lookup yields CDR1 MDHEN and CDR2 SYDVKM. CDR3 length: 15 amino acids. The ends were cut back, 6 bases at V and 5 bases at J, with 17 bases in the middle. The CDR3 sequence is CASSIRFDRDNEQFF. For the CDR3, the DNA is TGTGCCAGCAGCATTCGATTTGACAGAGACAATGAGCAGTTCTTC.

Turning to this clone: Other DNA sequences in this specimen translate into the identical CDR3. The chain recombines TRBV4-3 with TRBJ2-3, with 8 positions matching TRBD2. Germline V gives CDR1 LGHNA, CDR2 YSLEER. This CDR3 comprises 15 residues. J gave up 0 bases and V 2 bases, and 1 base lay outside the gene matches. The CDR3 region is CASSQTSGSTDTQYF. The CDR3 DNA reads TGCGCCAGCAGCCAAACTAGCGGAAGCACAGATACGCAGTATTTT.

V is TRBV5-1 and J is TRBJ2-5, with TRBD2 matching 7 bases. This CDR3 has 14 amino acids. Trimming cost V 4 bases and J 5 bases; bases outside gene matches: 8. Per germline, CDR1 SGHRS and CDR2 YFSETQ. The CDR3 protein is CASSKEGGTETQYF. In nucleotides, the CDR3 is TGCGCCAGCAGCAAGGAGGGAGGGACGGAGACCCAGTACTTC.

In nucleotides, the CDR3 is TGTGCCAGCACCTACAGGTTACCGAGCAATCAGCCCCAGCATTTT. It translates to CASTYRLPSNQPQHF. V usage is TRBV6-6 and J usage is TRBJ1-5; TRBD1 is a possible D gene (5 bases). V was shortened by 7 bases and J by 1 base, with 14 bases between the two germline ends. The CDR3 is 15 residues long. CDR1 is MNHNY, CDR2 SVGAGI, per germline (reference sequence).